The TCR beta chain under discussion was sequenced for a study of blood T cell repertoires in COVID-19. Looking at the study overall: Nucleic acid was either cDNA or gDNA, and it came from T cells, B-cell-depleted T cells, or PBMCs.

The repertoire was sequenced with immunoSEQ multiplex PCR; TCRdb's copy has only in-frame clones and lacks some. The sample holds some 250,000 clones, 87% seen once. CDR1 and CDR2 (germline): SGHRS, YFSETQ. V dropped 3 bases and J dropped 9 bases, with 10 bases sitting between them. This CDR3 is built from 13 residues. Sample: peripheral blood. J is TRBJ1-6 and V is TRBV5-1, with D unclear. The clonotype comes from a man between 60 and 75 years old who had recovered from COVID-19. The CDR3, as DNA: TGCGCCAGCAGCTCTAATTCCCTTTCACCCCTCCACTTT. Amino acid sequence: CASSSNSLSPLHF.